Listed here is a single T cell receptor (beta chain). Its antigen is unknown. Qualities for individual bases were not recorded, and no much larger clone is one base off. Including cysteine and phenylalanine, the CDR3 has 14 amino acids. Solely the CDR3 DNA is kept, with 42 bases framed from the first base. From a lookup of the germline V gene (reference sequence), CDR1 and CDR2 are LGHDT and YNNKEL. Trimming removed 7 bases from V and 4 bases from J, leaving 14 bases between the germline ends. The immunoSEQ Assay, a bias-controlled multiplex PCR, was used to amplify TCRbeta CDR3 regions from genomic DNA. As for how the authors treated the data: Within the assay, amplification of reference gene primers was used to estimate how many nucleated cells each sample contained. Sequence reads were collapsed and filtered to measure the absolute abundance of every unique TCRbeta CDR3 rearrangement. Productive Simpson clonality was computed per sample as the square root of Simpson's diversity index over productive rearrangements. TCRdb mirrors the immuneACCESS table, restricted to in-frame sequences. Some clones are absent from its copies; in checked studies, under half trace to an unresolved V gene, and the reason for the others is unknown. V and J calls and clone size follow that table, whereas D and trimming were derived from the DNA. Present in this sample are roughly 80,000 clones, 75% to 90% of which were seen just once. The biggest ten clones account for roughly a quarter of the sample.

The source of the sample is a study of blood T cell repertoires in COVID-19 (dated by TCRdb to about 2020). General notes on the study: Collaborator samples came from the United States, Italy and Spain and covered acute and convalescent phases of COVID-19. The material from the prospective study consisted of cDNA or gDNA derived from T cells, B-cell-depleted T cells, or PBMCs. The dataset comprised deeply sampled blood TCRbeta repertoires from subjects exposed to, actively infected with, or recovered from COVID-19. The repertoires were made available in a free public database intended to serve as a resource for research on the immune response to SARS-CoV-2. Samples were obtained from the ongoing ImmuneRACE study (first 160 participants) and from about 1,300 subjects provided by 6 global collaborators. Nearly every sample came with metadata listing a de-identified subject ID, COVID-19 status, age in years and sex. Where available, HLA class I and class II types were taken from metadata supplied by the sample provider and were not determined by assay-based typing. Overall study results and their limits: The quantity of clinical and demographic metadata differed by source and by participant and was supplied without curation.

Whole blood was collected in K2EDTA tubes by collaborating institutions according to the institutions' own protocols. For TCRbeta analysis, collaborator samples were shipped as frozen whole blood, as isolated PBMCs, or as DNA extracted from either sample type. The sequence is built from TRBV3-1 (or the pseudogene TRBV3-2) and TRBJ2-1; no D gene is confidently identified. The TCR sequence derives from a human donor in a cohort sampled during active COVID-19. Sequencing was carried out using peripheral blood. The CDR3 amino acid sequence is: CASNLGRLYNEQFF. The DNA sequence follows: TGTGCCAGCAACCTTGGCAGGCTGTACAATGAGCAGTTCTTC.